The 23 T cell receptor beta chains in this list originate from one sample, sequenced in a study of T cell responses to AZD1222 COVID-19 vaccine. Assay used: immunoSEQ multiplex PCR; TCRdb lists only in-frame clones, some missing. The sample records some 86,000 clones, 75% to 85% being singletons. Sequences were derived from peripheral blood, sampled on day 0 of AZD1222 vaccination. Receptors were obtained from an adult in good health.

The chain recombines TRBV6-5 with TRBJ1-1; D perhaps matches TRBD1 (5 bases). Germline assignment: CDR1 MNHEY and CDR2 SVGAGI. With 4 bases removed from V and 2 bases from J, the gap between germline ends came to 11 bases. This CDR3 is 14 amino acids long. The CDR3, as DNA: TGTGCCAGCAGTTCCAGGGAGGGTAACACTGAAGCTTTCTTT. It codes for CASSSREGNTEAFF.

The chain's CDR3 is CASSIRSAPGELFF. DNA for the CDR3: TGTGCCAGCAGCATAAGATCGGCACCGGGCGAGCTGTTTTTT. The V and J genes are TRBV11-2 and TRBJ2-2; D is ambiguous. V was trimmed by 5 bases and J by 11 bases, leaving 18 bases between them. The germline CDR1 and CDR2 sequences are SGHAT and FQNNGV. This CDR3 region has 14 residues.

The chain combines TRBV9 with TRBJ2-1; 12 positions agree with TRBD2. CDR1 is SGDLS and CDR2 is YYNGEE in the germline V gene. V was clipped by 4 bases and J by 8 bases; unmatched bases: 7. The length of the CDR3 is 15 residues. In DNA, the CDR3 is TGTGCCAGCAGCTTGCTAGCGGGGGGGAGCTATGAGCAGTTCTTC. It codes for CASSLLAGGSYEQFF.

CDR3: CASSPRTGSWYGYTF. As DNA, the CDR3 is TGTGCCAGCAGCCCCCGGACAGGTTCATGGTATGGCTACACCTTC. This chain connects TRBV14 to TRBJ1-2, with 7 bases lining up with TRBD1. This CDR3 has 15 amino acids. Germline V gives CDR1 SGHDN, CDR2 FVKESK. Unmatched junction bases numbered 10, after V lost 4 bases and J lost 5 bases. The full variable domain, its missing parts supplied by reference TRBV14 and TRBJ1-2, is EAGVTQFPSHSVIEKGQTVTLRCDPISGHDNLYWYRRVMGKEIKFLLHFVKESKQDESGMPNNRFLAERTGGTYSTLKVQPAELEDSGVYFCASSPRTGSWYGYTFGSGTRLTVV.

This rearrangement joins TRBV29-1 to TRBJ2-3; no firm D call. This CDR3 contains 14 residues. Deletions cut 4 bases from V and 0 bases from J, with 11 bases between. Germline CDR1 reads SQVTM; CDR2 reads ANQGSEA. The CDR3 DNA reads TGCAGCGTTGGGCCGAAAACTAGCACAGATACGCAGTATTTT. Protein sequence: CSVGPKTSTDTQYF.

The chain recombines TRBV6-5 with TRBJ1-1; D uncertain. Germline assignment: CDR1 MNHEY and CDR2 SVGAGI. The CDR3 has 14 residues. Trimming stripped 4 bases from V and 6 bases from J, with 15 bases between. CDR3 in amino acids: CASSLGGYGAEAFF. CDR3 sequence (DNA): TGTGCCAGCAGTTTAGGTGGGTACGGGGCTGAAGCTTTCTTT.

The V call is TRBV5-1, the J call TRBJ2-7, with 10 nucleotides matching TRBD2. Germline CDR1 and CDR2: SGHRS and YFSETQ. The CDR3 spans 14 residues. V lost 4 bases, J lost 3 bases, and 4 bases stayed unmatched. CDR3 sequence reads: CASSLAGVFYEQYF. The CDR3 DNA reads TGCGCCAGCAGCCTAGCGGGAGTGTTCTACGAGCAGTACTTC.

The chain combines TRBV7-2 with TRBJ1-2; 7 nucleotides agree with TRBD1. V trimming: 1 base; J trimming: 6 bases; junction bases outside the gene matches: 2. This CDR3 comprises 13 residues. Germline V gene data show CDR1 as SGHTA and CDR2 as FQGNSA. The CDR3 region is CASSLVRGDGYTF. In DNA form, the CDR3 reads TGTGCCAGCAGCTTAGTCAGGGGGGATGGCTACACCTTC.

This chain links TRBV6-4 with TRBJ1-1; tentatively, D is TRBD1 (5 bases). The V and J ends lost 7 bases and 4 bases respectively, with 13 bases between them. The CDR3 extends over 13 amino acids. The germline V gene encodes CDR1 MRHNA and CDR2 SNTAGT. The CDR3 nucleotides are TGTGCCAGCATGGGACTCAGGCGCACTGAAGCTTTCTTT. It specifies CASMGLRRTEAFF.

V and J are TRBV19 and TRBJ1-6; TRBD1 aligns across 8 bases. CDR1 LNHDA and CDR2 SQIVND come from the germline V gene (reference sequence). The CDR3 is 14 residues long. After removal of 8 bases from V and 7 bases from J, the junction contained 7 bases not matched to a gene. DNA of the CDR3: TGTGCCAGTCGGACAGGGATAGGCAATTCACCCCTCCACTTT. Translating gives CASRTGIGNSPLHF.

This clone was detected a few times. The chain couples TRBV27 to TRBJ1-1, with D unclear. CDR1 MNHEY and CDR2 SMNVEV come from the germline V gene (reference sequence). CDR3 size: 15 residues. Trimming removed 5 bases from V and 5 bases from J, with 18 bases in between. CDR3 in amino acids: CASSPRVPRRTEAFF. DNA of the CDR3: TGTGCCAGCAGTCCCCGGGTACCACGACGGACTGAAGCTTTCTTT.

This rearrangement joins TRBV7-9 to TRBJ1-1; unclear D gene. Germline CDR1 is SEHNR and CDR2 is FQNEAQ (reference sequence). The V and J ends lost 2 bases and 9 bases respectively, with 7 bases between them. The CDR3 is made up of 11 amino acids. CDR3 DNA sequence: TGTGCCAGCAGCTTAAGGGCCCAAGCTTTCTTT. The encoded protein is CASSLRAQAFF.

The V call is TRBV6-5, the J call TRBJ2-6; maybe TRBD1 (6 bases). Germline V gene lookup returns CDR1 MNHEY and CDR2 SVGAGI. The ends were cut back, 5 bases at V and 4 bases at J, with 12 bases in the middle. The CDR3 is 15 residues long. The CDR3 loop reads CASSPQGAGANVLTF. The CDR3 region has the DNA TGTGCCAGCAGTCCACAGGGCGCGGGGGCCAACGTCCTGACTTTC.

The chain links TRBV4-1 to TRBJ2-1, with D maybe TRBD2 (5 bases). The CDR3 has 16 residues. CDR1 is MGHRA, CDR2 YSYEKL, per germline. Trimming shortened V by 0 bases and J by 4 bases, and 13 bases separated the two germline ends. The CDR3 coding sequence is TGCGCCAGCAGCCAAGATGGCGGAGGCGGTTACAATGAGCAGTTCTTC. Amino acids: CASSQDGGGGYNEQFF.

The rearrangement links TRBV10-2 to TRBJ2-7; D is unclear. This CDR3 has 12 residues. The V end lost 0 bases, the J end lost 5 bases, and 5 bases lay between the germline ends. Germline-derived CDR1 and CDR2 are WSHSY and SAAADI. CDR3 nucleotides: TGCGCCAGCAGTGAGTCTTTTGACGAGCAGTACTTC. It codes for CASSESFDEQYF.

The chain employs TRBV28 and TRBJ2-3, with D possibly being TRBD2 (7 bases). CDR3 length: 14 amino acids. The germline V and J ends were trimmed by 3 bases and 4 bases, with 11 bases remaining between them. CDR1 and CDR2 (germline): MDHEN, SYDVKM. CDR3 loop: CASSLGGRADTQYF. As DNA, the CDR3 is TGTGCCAGCAGTTTGGGGGGGCGGGCAGATACGCAGTATTTT.

This CDR3 reads CAWTYDRGYEQYF. The CDR3, as DNA: TGTGCCTGGACCTACGACAGGGGCTACGAGCAGTACTTC. The chain is built from TRBV30 and TRBJ2-7; 8 nucleotides agree with TRBD1. This CDR3 comprises 13 residues. Germline CDR1 is GTSNPN and CDR2 is SVGIG (reference sequence). V was pared by 4 bases and J by 3 bases, with 5 bases of the junction left unmatched.

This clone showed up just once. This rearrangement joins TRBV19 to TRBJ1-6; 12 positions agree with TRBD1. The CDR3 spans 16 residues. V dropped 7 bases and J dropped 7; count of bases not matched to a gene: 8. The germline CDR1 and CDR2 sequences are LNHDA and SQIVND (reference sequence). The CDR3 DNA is TGTGCCAGTAAGGCGGGGACAGGGGGCGTCAATTCACCCCTCCACTTT. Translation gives CASKAGTGGVNSPLHF.

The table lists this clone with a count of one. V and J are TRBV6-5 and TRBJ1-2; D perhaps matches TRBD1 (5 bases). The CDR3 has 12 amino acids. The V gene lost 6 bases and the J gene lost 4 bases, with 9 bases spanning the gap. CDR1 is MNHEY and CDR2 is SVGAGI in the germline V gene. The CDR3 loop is CASRWGVYGYTF. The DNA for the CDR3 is TGTGCCAGCAGATGGGGGGTCTATGGCTACACCTTC.

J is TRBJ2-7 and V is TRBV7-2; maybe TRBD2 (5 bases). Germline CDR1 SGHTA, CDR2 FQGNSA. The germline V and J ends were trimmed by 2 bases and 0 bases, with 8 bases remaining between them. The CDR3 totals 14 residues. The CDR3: CASSLSGSSYEQYF. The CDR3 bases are TGTGCCAGCAGCTTATCGGGGTCCTCCTACGAGCAGTACTTC.

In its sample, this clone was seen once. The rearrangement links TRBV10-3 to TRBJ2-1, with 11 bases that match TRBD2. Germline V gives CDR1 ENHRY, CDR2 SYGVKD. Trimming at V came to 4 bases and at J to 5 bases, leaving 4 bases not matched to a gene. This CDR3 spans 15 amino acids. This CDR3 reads CAISASGGTHNEQFF. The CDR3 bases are TGTGCCATCAGTGCTAGCGGGGGGACCCACAATGAGCAGTTCTTC.

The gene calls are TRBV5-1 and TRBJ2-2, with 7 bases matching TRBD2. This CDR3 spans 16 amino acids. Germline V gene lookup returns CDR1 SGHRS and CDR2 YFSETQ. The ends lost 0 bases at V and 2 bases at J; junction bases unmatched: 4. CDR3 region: CASSLAPAGNTGELFF. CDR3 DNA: TGCGCCAGCAGCTTGGCCCCAGCGGGAAACACCGGGGAGCTGTTTTTT.

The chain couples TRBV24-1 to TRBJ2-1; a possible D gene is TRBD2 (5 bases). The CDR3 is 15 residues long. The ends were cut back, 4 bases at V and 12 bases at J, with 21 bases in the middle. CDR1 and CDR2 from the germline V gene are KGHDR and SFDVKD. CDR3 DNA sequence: TGTGCCACCAGTGACCGCCGGGGAGCGGACTTAGGGCAGTTCTTC. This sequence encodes CATSDRRGADLGQFF.